The 23 T cell receptor beta chains presented below share a single source sample, sequenced in a study of blood T cell repertoires in COVID-19. The data were produced by immunoSEQ multiplex PCR, yet TCRdb's version contains in-frame clones alone and is incomplete. Of 150,000 to 200,000 clones listed, 89% are singletons. The sample was PBMCs or T cells enriched from blood (not recorded which). All receptors come from a woman in her late teens or twenties who had recovered from COVID-19.

The chain recombines TRBV19 with TRBJ1-1; D possibly corresponds to TRBD1 (5 bases). Trimming cost V 5 bases and J 4 bases, with 14 bases left between them. Per the germline V gene, CDR1 is LNHDA and CDR2 is SQIVND (reference sequence). CDR3 length equals 14 residues. The CDR3 nucleotides are TGTGCCAGTAGTTGGACCCGGGGGGGCACTGAAGCTTTCTTT. Translating it yields CASSWTRGGTEAFF.

The V and J genes are TRBV29-1 and TRBJ2-7, with unresolved D. V was trimmed by 4 bases and J by 0 bases, leaving 10 bases between them. The CDR3 is 13 residues long. CDR1 SQVTM and CDR2 ANQGSEA come from the germline V gene. CDR3 nucleotide sequence: TGCAGCGTTGTCGGCGGCAGCTCCTACGAGCAGTACTTC. It yields the protein CSVVGGSSYEQYF.

This sequence joins TRBV7-3 and TRBJ2-7, with TRBD2 matching 11 bases. V lost 5 bases to trimming and J lost 9 bases; unmatched junction nucleotides: 9. The CDR3 totals 14 residues. The germline V gene has CDR1 SGHTA and CDR2 FQGTGA. CDR3 nucleotides: TGTGCCAGCAGCCCCGGGACTAGCGGAGGCGTGCAGTACTTC. Translated, it gives CASSPGTSGGVQYF. Full variable domain (missing parts from reference TRBV7-3 and TRBJ2-7): GAGVSQTPSNKVTEKGKYVELRCDPISGHTALYWYRQSLGQGPEFLIYFQGTGAADDSGLPNDRFFAVRPEGSVSTLKIQRTERGDSAVYLCASSPGTSGGVQYFGPGTRLTVT.

This sequence joins TRBV18 and TRBJ1-1, with 8 positions matching TRBD1. The J segment lost 0 bases and the V segment lost 1 base, leaving 10 bases of the junction unmatched. The CDR3 is made up of 18 amino acids. From germline, CDR1 is KGHSH and CDR2 LQKENI. The DNA for the CDR3 is TGTGCCAGCTCACCACGATGGACAGGGAATTGGGTGAACACTGAAGCTTTCTTT. Protein: CASSPRWTGNWVNTEAFF.

V gene TRBV10-3 combines with J gene TRBJ1-2; perhaps TRBD1 as D (6 bases). V shed 4 bases and J shed 2 bases, with 14 bases lying between them. Germline CDR1 ENHRY, CDR2 SYGVKD. The CDR3 is 15 residues long. The CDR3 protein is CAISALTGQNYGYTF. The CDR3 DNA reads TGTGCCATCAGTGCGCTAACTGGACAGAACTATGGCTACACCTTC.

This chain connects TRBV15 to TRBJ1-4; D unresolved. Germline V gene data show CDR1 as LNHNV and CDR2 as YYDKDF (reference sequence). The CDR3 totals 13 residues. V was clipped by 8 bases and J by 0 bases, with 7 bases between them. In DNA, the CDR3 is TGTGCCACCTCTCCTGCAACTAATGAAAAACTGTTTTTT. It codes for CATSPATNEKLFF.

This clone was picked up one time. The genes are TRBV14 and TRBJ2-1; possible D gene TRBD2, 7 bases. Trimming took 4 bases from V and 6 from J, leaving 10 bases between them. Germline V lookup: CDR1 SGHDN, CDR2 FVKESK. The CDR3 totals 13 residues. The CDR3 DNA reads as TGTGCCAGCAGCCCCCGGGGGGCCAATGAGCAGTTCTTC. Encoded protein: CASSPRGANEQFF.

The chain uses TRBV19 and TRBJ1-4; no definite D call. Trimming took off 6 bases at V and 4 bases at J, with 12 bases between the two ends. CDR3 length: 14 residues. Germline V gene sequence: CDR1 LNHDA, CDR2 SQIVND (reference sequence). The CDR3 nucleotides read TGTGCCAGTAGCAACGATCGGGTTAATGAAAAACTGTTTTTT. This sequence encodes CASSNDRVNEKLFF.

The CDR3 loop is CASSSGTGLGYTF. Here the CDR3 DNA reads TGCGCCAGCAGCTCTGGGACAGGCTTGGGCTACACCTTC. The chain has TRBV5-1 and TRBJ1-2; 8 bases fit TRBD1. The CDR3 is 13 amino acids. Trimming cost V 3 bases and J 8 bases; bases outside gene matches: 6. Germline CDR1 reads SGHRS; CDR2 reads YFSETQ.

The chain uses TRBV11-2 and TRBJ1-6; D possibly corresponds to TRBD1 (5 bases). There are 15 residues in the CDR3. Germline-derived CDR1 and CDR2 are SGHAT and FQNNGV. V lost 6 bases and J lost 5, with 14 bases in between. The CDR3 nucleotides read TGTGCCAGCAGTATAACCGGGGGTGATAATTCACCCCTCCACTTT. Its protein product is CASSITGGDNSPLHF.

V is TRBV9 and J is TRBJ2-1; 9 nucleotides line up with TRBD2. Germline CDR1 SGDLS, CDR2 YYNGEE. Losses at the gene ends were 2 bases for V and 10 bases for J; bases not matched to a gene: 10. The CDR3 length is 15 residues. The CDR3 spells CASSVTSGTPTEQFF. As DNA, the CDR3 is TGTGCCAGCAGCGTGACTAGCGGAACCCCTACGGAGCAGTTCTTC.

This clone was seen a single time. This sequence joins TRBV9 and TRBJ2-1; D ambiguous. The CDR3 length is 17 residues. The germline gives CDR1 SGDLS, CDR2 YYNGEE. The ends were cut back, 1 base at V and 7 bases at J, with 21 bases in the middle. CDR3 nucleotides: TGTGCCAGCAGCGTACTCGCGACGGAGTCATGGTCGAATGAGCAGTTCTTC. Translated, it gives CASSVLATESWSNEQFF.

The chain carries TRBV10-3 and TRBJ1-2; D unresolved. The V gene's germline CDR1 is ENHRY and CDR2 SYGVKD. V shed 2 bases and J shed 0 bases, with 10 bases lying between them. This CDR3 spans 15 amino acids. The CDR3 DNA is TGTGCCATCAGTGAGAGTGCCCGGGCTAACTATGGCTACACCTTC. Amino acid sequence: CAISESARANYGYTF.

The chain uses TRBV10-3 and TRBJ1-2; 10 bases are a match to TRBD1. Germline V gene data show CDR1 as ENHRY and CDR2 as SYGVKD. The CDR3 totals 14 residues. V trimming: 4 bases; J trimming: 3 bases; junction bases outside the gene matches: 2. CDR3 DNA sequence: TGTGCCATCAGTGGGGACAGGGGTGACTATGGCTACACCTTC. Its protein product is CAISGDRGDYGYTF.

The chain couples TRBV2 to TRBJ1-4; D not certain. The CDR3 loop spans 17 amino acids. V was cut by 10 bases and J by 4 bases, with 25 bases left in between. CDR1 is SNHLY, CDR2 FYNNEI, per germline. CDR3 in amino acids: CATSLLILGGFNEKLFF. DNA of the CDR3: TGTGCCACCTCATTGCTAATCCTAGGCGGGTTTAATGAAAAACTGTTTTTT.

CDR3 protein: CASSLRASGLSYEQYF. The CDR3 region has the DNA TGTGCCAGCAGTTTAAGGGCTAGCGGGCTCTCCTACGAGCAGTACTTC. The chain couples TRBV27 to TRBJ2-7; the match to TRBD2 covers 8 bases. The J segment lost 0 bases and the V segment lost 2 bases, leaving 6 bases of the junction unmatched. Germline CDR1 MNHEY, CDR2 SMNVEV (reference sequence). This CDR3 region has 16 residues.

The chain combines TRBV5-1 with TRBJ1-3, with D tentatively TRBD1 (5 bases). CDR3 size: 17 residues. Germline-derived CDR1 and CDR2 are SGHRS and YFSETQ. V was shortened by 0 bases and J by 2 bases, with 15 bases between the two germline ends. CDR3 in amino acids: CASSLGGNPRTGNTIYF. The CDR3 coding sequence is TGCGCCAGCAGCTTGGGGGGCAACCCCAGGACTGGAAACACCATATATTTT.

The chain recombines TRBV6-1 with TRBJ2-7; 9 bases align to TRBD2. Unmatched junction bases numbered 4, after V lost 2 bases and J lost 2 bases. This CDR3 is 15 amino acids long. The germline V gene has CDR1 MNHNS and CDR2 SASEGT. CDR3 amino acids: CASSELAGSTYEQYF. CDR3 DNA: TGTGCCAGCAGTGAACTAGCGGGAAGCACCTACGAGCAGTACTTC.

The chain combines TRBV27 with TRBJ2-1; TRBD2 is a possible D gene (6 bases). The V end lost 6 bases, the J end lost 0 bases, and 15 bases lay between the germline ends. This CDR3 is built from 16 residues. Germline values: CDR1 MNHEY, CDR2 SMNVEV (reference sequence). CDR3 region: CASRRDSRSSYNEQFF. For the CDR3, the DNA is TGTGCCAGCAGACGGGACTCCCGTAGCTCCTACAATGAGCAGTTCTTC.

The chain employs TRBV19 and TRBJ2-1; possibly TRBD2 for D (8 bases). V was shortened by 4 bases and J by 7 bases, with 20 bases between the two germline ends. Germline loops: CDR1 LNHDA, CDR2 SQIVND (reference sequence). This CDR3 is 16 amino acids long. The CDR3 DNA sequence: TGTGCCAGTAGTAGGGTCAAGGGACAGCGGGGGAATGAGCAGTTCTTC. Translating gives CASSRVKGQRGNEQFF.

This clone is a singleton in its sample. The J gene is TRBJ2-2, the V gene TRBV4-1; TRBD1 is a possible D gene (6 bases). The CDR3 length is 14 residues. Trimming cost V 1 base and J 5 bases, with 8 bases left between them. Germline values: CDR1 MGHRA, CDR2 YSYEKL. CDR3 sequence: CASSQVTGTGELFF. The CDR3 coding sequence is TGCGCCAGCAGCCAAGTTACAGGGACCGGGGAGCTGTTTTTT.

This clone was detected only a few times. This chain uses TRBV3-1 (or the pseudogene TRBV3-2) with TRBJ2-7, with a weak D call TRBD1 (5 bases). The germline gives CDR1 LGHDT, CDR2 YNNKEL (reference sequence). This CDR3 has 14 amino acids. Trimming cost V 1 base and J 5 bases, with 12 bases left between them. Here the CDR3 DNA reads TGTGCCAGCAGCCAAGTCTTAACCAGGGACGAGCAGTACTTC. Its translation: CASSQVLTRDEQYF.

The chain uses TRBV7-2 and TRBJ2-5; 10 bases are a match to TRBD2. V lost 4 bases and J lost 4; bases outside the gene matches: 3. The CDR3 sequence is 14 residues long. The germline V gene encodes CDR1 SGHTA and CDR2 FQGNSA. This chain's CDR3 is CASSSGTSVETQYF. In nucleotides, the CDR3 is TGTGCCAGCAGCTCCGGGACTAGCGTAGAGACCCAGTACTTC.